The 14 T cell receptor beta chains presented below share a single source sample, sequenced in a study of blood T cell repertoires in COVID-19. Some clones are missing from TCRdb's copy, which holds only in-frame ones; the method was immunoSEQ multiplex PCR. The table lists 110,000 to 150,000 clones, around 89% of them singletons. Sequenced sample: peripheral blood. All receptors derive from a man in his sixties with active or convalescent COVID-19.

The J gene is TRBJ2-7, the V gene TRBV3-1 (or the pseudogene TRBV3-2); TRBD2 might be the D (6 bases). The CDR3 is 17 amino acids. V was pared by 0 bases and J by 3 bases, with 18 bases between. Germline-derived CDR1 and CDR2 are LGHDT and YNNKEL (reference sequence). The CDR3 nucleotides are TGTGCCAGCAGCCAAGATCGGGCTAGCGACTACGTCTACGAGCAGTACTTC. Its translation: CASSQDRASDYVYEQYF.

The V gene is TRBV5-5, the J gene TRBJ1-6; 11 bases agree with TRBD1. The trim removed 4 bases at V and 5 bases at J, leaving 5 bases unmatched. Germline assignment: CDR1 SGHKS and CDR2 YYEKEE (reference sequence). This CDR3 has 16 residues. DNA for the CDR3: TGTGCCAGCAGCGCCCGGACAGGGGGCAATAATTCACCCCTCCACTTT. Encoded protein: CASSARTGGNNSPLHF.

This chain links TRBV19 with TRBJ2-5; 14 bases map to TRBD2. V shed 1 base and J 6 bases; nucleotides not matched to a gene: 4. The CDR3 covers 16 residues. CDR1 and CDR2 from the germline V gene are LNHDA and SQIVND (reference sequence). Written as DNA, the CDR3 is TGTGCCAGTAGTATAGGGACTAGCGGGGGGCTTAAGACCCAGTACTTC. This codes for CASSIGTSGGLKTQYF.

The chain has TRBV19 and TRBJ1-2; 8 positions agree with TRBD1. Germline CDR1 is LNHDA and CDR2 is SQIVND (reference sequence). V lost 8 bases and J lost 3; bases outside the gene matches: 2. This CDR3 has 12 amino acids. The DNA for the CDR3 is TGTGCCAGTGGACAGGGCTACTATGGCTACACCTTC. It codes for CASGQGYYGYTF.

Here the CDR3 DNA reads TGTGCCAGCAGCCCAATGCGGGTTGAGCAGTTCTTC. The encoded protein is CASSPMRVEQFF. This chain joins TRBV7-6 and TRBJ2-1, with a possible D match to TRBD2 (5 bases). In germline, CDR1 is SGHVS, CDR2 FNYEAQ. The ends were cut back, 5 bases at V and 9 bases at J, with 11 bases in the middle. This CDR3 has 12 amino acids.

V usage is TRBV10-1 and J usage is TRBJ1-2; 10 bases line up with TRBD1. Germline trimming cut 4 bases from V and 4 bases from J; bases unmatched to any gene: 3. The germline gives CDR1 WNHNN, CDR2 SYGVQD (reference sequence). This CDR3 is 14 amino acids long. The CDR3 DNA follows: TGCGCCAGCAGTGGACAGGGGGCATGCTATGGCTACACCTTC. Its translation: CASSGQGACYGYTF.

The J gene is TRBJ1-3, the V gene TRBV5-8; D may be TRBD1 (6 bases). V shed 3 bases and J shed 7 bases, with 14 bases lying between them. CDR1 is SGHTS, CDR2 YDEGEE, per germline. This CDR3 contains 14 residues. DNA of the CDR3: TGTGCCAGCAGCTACCACAGGGACGCGAACACCATATATTTT. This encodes CASSYHRDANTIYF.

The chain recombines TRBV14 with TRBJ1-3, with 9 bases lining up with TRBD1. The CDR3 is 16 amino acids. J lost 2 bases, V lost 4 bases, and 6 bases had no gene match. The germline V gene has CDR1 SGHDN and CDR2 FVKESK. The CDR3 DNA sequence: TGTGCCAGCAGCCCGCCGGGGACAGGGCCTGGAAACACCATATATTTT. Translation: CASSPPGTGPGNTIYF.

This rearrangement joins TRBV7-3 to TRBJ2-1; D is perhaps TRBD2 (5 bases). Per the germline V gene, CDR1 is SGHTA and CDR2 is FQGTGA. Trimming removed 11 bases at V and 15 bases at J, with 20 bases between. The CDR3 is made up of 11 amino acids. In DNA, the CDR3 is TGTGCCCCGACGGCGGAGGCCCGGGGGTTCTTC. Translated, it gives CAPTAEARGFF.

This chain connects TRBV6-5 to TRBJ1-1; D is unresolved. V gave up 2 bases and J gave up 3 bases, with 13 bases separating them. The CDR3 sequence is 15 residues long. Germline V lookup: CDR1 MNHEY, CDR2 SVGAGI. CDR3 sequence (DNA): TGTGCCAGCAGTTACCAGGCCCCTCAGGACACTGAAGCTTTCTTT. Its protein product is CASSYQAPQDTEAFF.

As DNA, the CDR3 is TGTGCCAGCAGGGGGGGGTATGAAAAACTGTTTTTT. Encoded protein: CASRGGYEKLFF. This rearrangement joins TRBV6-5 to TRBJ1-4; a possible D gene is TRBD1 (5 bases). Looked up from germline, CDR1 is MNHEY and CDR2 is SVGAGI. The CDR3 is 12 residues long. V shed 6 bases and J shed 6 bases, with 8 bases lying between them.

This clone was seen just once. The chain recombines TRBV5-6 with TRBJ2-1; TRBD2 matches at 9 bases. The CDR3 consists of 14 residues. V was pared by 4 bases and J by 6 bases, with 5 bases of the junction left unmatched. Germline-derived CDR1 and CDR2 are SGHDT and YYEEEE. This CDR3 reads CASSQGLAGNEQFF. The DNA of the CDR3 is TGTGCCAGCAGCCAGGGACTAGCAGGCAATGAGCAGTTCTTC.

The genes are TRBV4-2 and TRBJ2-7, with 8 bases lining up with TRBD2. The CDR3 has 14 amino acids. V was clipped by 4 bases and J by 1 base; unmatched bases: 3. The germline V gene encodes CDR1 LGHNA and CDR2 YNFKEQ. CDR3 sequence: CASSPLAESYEQYF. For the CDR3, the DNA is TGTGCCAGCAGCCCACTAGCGGAGTCCTACGAGCAGTACTTC.

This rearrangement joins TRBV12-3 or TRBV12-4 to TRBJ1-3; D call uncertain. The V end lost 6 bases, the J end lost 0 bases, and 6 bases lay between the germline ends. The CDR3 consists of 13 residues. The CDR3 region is CASSFSSGNTIYF. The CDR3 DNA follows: TGTGCCAGCAGCTTTAGCTCTGGAAACACCATATATTTT.